This T cell receptor beta chain was captured in a study of shared clonotypes between healthy human individuals. Study details: CD8 memory received one plate per donor, CD8 naive two, CD4 memory three and CD4 naive three.

About this clone: The antigen remains undetermined.

Naive CD8 populations comprised CD45RO-negative cells positively selected for CCR7, excluding terminally differentiated effector memory CD45RA+ cells. Trimming removed 8 bases at V and 0 bases at J, with 13 bases between. This CDR3 is built from 14 residues. CDR1 and CDR2 (germline): MNHEY, SMNVEV (reference sequence). Clones were sequenced by immunoSEQ multiplex PCR, and TCRdb holds only the in-frame ones, with some missing. The data contain about 1,900,000 clones, about 94% of them singletons. Study-wide points: The authors expected sequencing depth to affect clonotype sharing among donors. Clonotypes shared by all four donors outscored non-shared clonotypes in generation probability. A small donor pool kept down the genetic and exposure-history diversity that was represented.

The TCR comes from a man in his late teens or twenties in good health. This sequence joins TRBV27 and TRBJ2-5; D is undetermined. Input material: naive CD8+ T cells sorted from blood. The CDR3 bases are TGTGCCAGCGGAAGACTGGATTACCAAGAGACCCAGTACTTC. Protein product: CASGRLDYQETQYF.